These 5 T cell receptor beta chains were all obtained from the same sample, sequenced in a study of T-cell memory formation after mild COVID-19. TCRdb analysed the 5' RACE reads with MiXCR anew, one entry per CDR3 protein. The sample lists over 400,000 distinct CDR3 sequences, 20% to 30% seen once, with over 10% in the top ten. The material sequenced was PBMCs or a T cell subset sorted from them (not recorded which). The receptors shown here come from an adult woman who had mild COVID-19 (a few samples of this study predate the infection). Cell type and time point are not known.

The chain uses TRBV12-3 or TRBV12-4 and TRBJ2-7; 10 nucleotides match TRBD1. The CDR3 is made up of 13 amino acids. The V segment lost 6 bases and the J segment 5 bases; nucleotides outside the gene matches: 4. The CDR3 reads CASRPGQGHEQYF. In nucleotides, the CDR3 is TGTGCCAGCAGACCGGGACAGGGGCACGAGCAGTACTTC.

This clonotype was seen a few times. V is TRBV7-2 and J is TRBJ2-7; 8 bases agree with TRBD1. V gave up 5 bases and J gave up 1 base; unmatched junction bases: 4. The CDR3 extends over 14 amino acids. Germline V gene data show CDR1 as SGHTA and CDR2 as FQGNSA. The CDR3: CASSTRTGSYEQYF. The CDR3 DNA is TGTGCCAGCAGCACCAGGACAGGGTCCTACGAGCAGTACTTC.

The chain uses TRBV7-3 and TRBJ1-1, with D possibly TRBD1 on 5 matching bases. The CDR3 is made up of 14 amino acids. V lost 3 bases, J lost 2 bases, and 10 bases lay in between. Germline-derived CDR1 and CDR2 are SGHTA and FQGTGA. The CDR3 region is CASSLSGTNTEAFF. DNA of the CDR3: TGTGCCAGCAGCTTGTCAGGGACTAACACTGAAGCTTTCTTT.

This clonotype has only a few counts. The genes are TRBV12-3 or TRBV12-4 and TRBJ2-7; 8 bases are shared with TRBD1. V lost 5 bases, J lost 3 bases, and 9 bases stayed unmatched. This CDR3 region has 15 residues. CDR3 protein: CASSPVGTGGYEQYF. CDR3 nucleotide sequence: TGTGCCAGCAGTCCAGTTGGGACAGGCGGCTACGAGCAGTACTTC.

The genes are TRBV6-5 and TRBJ2-3; 8 positions match TRBD2. This CDR3 spans 16 amino acids. The germline gives CDR1 MNHEY, CDR2 SVGAGI. Trimming took 5 bases from V and 2 from J; bases not matched to a gene: 9. Written as DNA, the CDR3 is TGTGCCAGCAGTGCAAACGGGGGGGGGTACACAGATACGCAGTATTTT. Amino acids: CASSANGGGYTDTQYF.